Sequencing of this T cell receptor beta chain was carried out in a study of T-cell reconstitution after alpha-beta-depleted transplantation in children. Study observations and caveats: Several hundred graft clones that had expanded were reportedly the source of alpha-beta T cells about two months after transplant. Surviving recipient T cells and intrathymic progenitors accounted for some patients' high TCRbeta diversity at day 60. After one year, T-cell counts and TCRbeta diversity mostly came from new T cells.

This clonotype has a count of ten or more. Its cognate antigen is unknown. Preparation of the TCRbeta library used unique molecular identifiers. TCRdb reanalysed the PCR reads using MiXCR and keeps one entry per CDR3 protein. The data contain a few hundred thousand distinct CDR3 sequences, around 7.1% of them singletons. The source of this sequence is a female patient between 2 and 15 years old who had a stem cell transplant for Fanconi anemia, so the T cells may come from the graft donor. Material: peripheral blood, obtained 360 days after TCRalphabeta/CD19-depleted stem cell transplant.

The CDR3 protein is CASSPFGTAYEQYF. The CDR3 bases are TGTGCCAGCAGCCCGTTCGGGACAGCCTACGAGCAGTACTTC. V is TRBV4-2 and J is TRBJ2-7; 7 bases align to TRBD1. The germline gives CDR1 LGHNA, CDR2 YNFKEQ. The CDR3 spans 14 residues. J was trimmed by 2 bases and V by 4 bases; bases with no gene match: 5.